This T cell receptor (beta chain) stems from a study of T cells after yellow fever vaccination. Overall study results and limits: The appearance of a small share of clonotypes in both CD4 and CD8 compartments was observed. Post-booster samples contained most primary-vaccination clones (approximately 96% CD4, roughly 88% CD8).

TCRdb redid the calling of the 5' RACE reads with MiXCR, one entry per CDR3 protein. Altogether about 400,000 distinct CDR3 sequences are present, approximately 10% being singletons, with the ten largest covering less than 20%. In this sample, this clonotype turned up many times. Its antigen is not known. The ends were cut back, 7 bases at V and 3 bases at J, with 16 bases in the middle. The CDR3 totals 14 residues. The V gene's germline CDR1 is SQVTM and CDR2 ANQGSEA. V usage is TRBV29-1 and J usage is TRBJ1-3; D gene unclear. This clonotype originated in a man aged 18 to 29 who received the YFV17D yellow fever vaccine. The sequencing here drew on PBMCs, taken on the day of the first yellow fever vaccination. The CDR3 coding sequence is TGCAGCGGTGGGTGGGGTACCGATGGAAACACCATATATTTT. This translates into CSGGWGTDGNTIYF.